The rows below give T cell receptor beta chains drawn from one sample of a study of shared clonotypes between healthy human individuals. The protocol was immunoSEQ multiplex PCR, while the TCRdb copy is restricted to in-frame clones and leaves out a portion. The data show about 2.4 million clones, under 95% seen once. Material: naive CD4+ T cells from PBMCs. These receptors were collected from a man aged 18-30 years in good health. Some clones in this sample may be carry-over from other donors' samples. Each CDR3 is given with its conserved first and last residue. D genes are given only for firm matches. A clone size is listed for some rows: how often the clone was seen (once, few, many), or a class if it is expanded.

d_call: -; j_call: TRBJ2-7; cdr3_length: 12; clone_size: -; v_call: TRBV25-1; cdr3_nt: TGTGCCAGCCGAAAAGAAGTATCCGAGCAGTACTTC; cdr3_aa: CASRKEVSEQYF
d_call: -; j_call: TRBJ1-1; cdr3_length: 13; clone_size: -; v_call: TRBV15; cdr3_nt: TGTGCCACCAGCCAGGGGCTAATCACTGAAGCTTTCTTT; cdr3_aa: CATSQGLITEAFF
d_call: -; j_call: TRBJ1-6; cdr3_length: 15; clone_size: -; v_call: TRBV28; cdr3_nt: TGTGCCAGCAGACGGTCCATGGGGACAAATTCACCCCTCCACTTT; cdr3_aa: CASRRSMGTNSPLHF
d_call: -; j_call: TRBJ2-1; cdr3_length: 12; clone_size: -; v_call: TRBV6-5; cdr3_nt: TGTGCCAGCGGTCGGGGAGACAATGAGCAGTTCTTC; cdr3_aa: CASGRGDNEQFF
d_call: -; j_call: TRBJ1-1; cdr3_length: 14; clone_size: -; v_call: TRBV19; cdr3_nt: TGTGCCAGTACCCCTCAGAAAATCGACTATGAAGCTTTCTTT; cdr3_aa: CASTPQKIDYEAFF
d_call: -; j_call: TRBJ1-5; cdr3_length: 15; clone_size: -; v_call: TRBV19; cdr3_nt: TGTGCCAGTAGTATTCTTGGCAGGGCCCCCCAGCCCCAGCATTTT; cdr3_aa: CASSILGRAPQPQHF
d_call: -; j_call: TRBJ1-2; cdr3_length: 15; clone_size: -; v_call: TRBV9; cdr3_nt: TGTGCCAGCAGCCCCCGGGGCACAGCACCTTATGGCTACACCTTC; cdr3_aa: CASSPRGTAPYGYTF
d_call: -; j_call: TRBJ2-7; cdr3_length: 14; clone_size: -; v_call: TRBV11-2; cdr3_nt: TGTGCCAGCAGCTCCACGGGCAAATCCTACGAGCAGTACTTC; cdr3_aa: CASSSTGKSYEQYF
d_call: -; j_call: TRBJ2-5; cdr3_length: 13; clone_size: -; v_call: TRBV6-4; cdr3_nt: TGTGCCAGCAGTAGGACAGCCCAAGAGACCCAGTACTTC; cdr3_aa: CASSRTAQETQYF
d_call: TRBD2; j_call: TRBJ2-1; cdr3_length: 20; clone_size: -; v_call: TRBV9; cdr3_nt: TGTGCCAGCAGCGTAGTTCCCCTATCTAGCGGGATCCAATCCTACAATGAGCAGTTCTTC; cdr3_aa: CASSVVPLSSGIQSYNEQFF
d_call: TRBD1; j_call: TRBJ2-2; cdr3_length: 16; clone_size: -; v_call: TRBV28; cdr3_nt: TGTGCCAGCAGTGGCCCGGGACAGGGGAACACCGGGGAGCTGTTTTTT; cdr3_aa: CASSGPGQGNTGELFF
d_call: -; j_call: TRBJ1-2; cdr3_length: 13; clone_size: -; v_call: TRBV6-1; cdr3_nt: TGTGCCAGCAGGGAATTCAGGCAGAGAGGCTACACCTTC; cdr3_aa: CASREFRQRGYTF
d_call: TRBD1; j_call: TRBJ1-2; cdr3_length: 14; clone_size: -; v_call: TRBV5-1; cdr3_nt: TGCGCCAGCAGCATAGACAGGGGGCAGAATGGCTACACCTTC; cdr3_aa: CASSIDRGQNGYTF
d_call: TRBD1; j_call: TRBJ1-5; cdr3_length: 18; clone_size: once; v_call: TRBV6-1; cdr3_nt: TGTGCCAGCAGTGAAGCGGGACAGGGTATAAGGGGCAATCAGCCCCAGCATTTT; cdr3_aa: CASSEAGQGIRGNQPQHF
d_call: TRBD2; j_call: TRBJ2-7; cdr3_length: 14; clone_size: -; v_call: TRBV9; cdr3_nt: TGTGCCAGCTCCGGGGGGACTAGCGTCTACGAGCAGTACTTC; cdr3_aa: CASSGGTSVYEQYF
d_call: TRBD2; j_call: TRBJ2-4; cdr3_length: 17; clone_size: -; v_call: TRBV10-1; cdr3_nt: TGCGCCAGCAGTGATGGGCGGGGGTCCCTAGCCAAAAACATTCAGTACTTC; cdr3_aa: CASSDGRGSLAKNIQYF
d_call: TRBD2; j_call: TRBJ2-1; cdr3_length: 15; clone_size: -; v_call: TRBV4-3; cdr3_nt: TGCGCCAGCAGCCGACGGACTAGTCGTCCCAATGAGCAGTTCTTC; cdr3_aa: CASSRRTSRPNEQFF
d_call: -; j_call: TRBJ2-1; cdr3_length: 15; clone_size: -; v_call: TRBV10-3; cdr3_nt: TGTGCCATCAGTGGGGGCGTCAGGGATACCGATGAGCAGTTCTTC; cdr3_aa: CAISGGVRDTDEQFF
d_call: TRBD1; j_call: TRBJ2-3; cdr3_length: 14; clone_size: once; v_call: TRBV6-1; cdr3_nt: TGTGCCAGCGCCCAGACAGGGGGTCCAGATACGCAGTATTTT; cdr3_aa: CASAQTGGPDTQYF
d_call: -; j_call: TRBJ1-2; cdr3_length: 14; clone_size: -; v_call: TRBV27; cdr3_nt: TGTGCCAGCAGTTTATTGCAGGGAAGCTATGGCTACACCTTC; cdr3_aa: CASSLLQGSYGYTF
d_call: -; j_call: TRBJ1-1; cdr3_length: 13; clone_size: -; v_call: TRBV25-1; cdr3_nt: TGTGCCAGCAGGGAATCCGTGAACACTGAAGCTTTCTTT; cdr3_aa: CASRESVNTEAFF
d_call: -; j_call: TRBJ2-5; cdr3_length: 14; clone_size: -; v_call: TRBV5-1; cdr3_nt: TGCGCCAGCAGCTGGGGGGTCGGCCAAGAGACCCAGTACTTC; cdr3_aa: CASSWGVGQETQYF
d_call: -; j_call: TRBJ2-2; cdr3_length: 14; clone_size: -; v_call: TRBV7-6; cdr3_nt: TGTGCCAGCAGCTTGCTAGCGAGAACCGGGGAGCTGTTTTTT; cdr3_aa: CASSLLARTGELFF
d_call: -; j_call: TRBJ2-1; cdr3_length: 14; clone_size: -; v_call: TRBV7-9; cdr3_nt: TGTGCCAGCAGCTACCCTCTGGCCTACAATGAGCAGTTCTTC; cdr3_aa: CASSYPLAYNEQFF
d_call: -; j_call: TRBJ2-2; cdr3_length: 15; clone_size: -; v_call: TRBV7-2; cdr3_nt: TGTGCCAGCACCCTGAGTGGGCGGAACACCGGGGAGCTGTTTTTT; cdr3_aa: CASTLSGRNTGELFF
d_call: -; j_call: TRBJ1-1; cdr3_length: 15; clone_size: once; v_call: TRBV25-1; cdr3_nt: TGTGCCAGCAGTGAAGGCCAGGGTGGTCACACTGAAGCTTTCTTT; cdr3_aa: CASSEGQGGHTEAFF
d_call: -; j_call: TRBJ2-6; cdr3_length: 18; clone_size: -; v_call: TRBV7-9; cdr3_nt: TGTGCCAGCAGGCCATCCCAGGGGAGGGTCTCTGGGGCCAACGTCCTGACTTTC; cdr3_aa: CASRPSQGRVSGANVLTF
d_call: TRBD1; j_call: TRBJ1-2; cdr3_length: 16; clone_size: -; v_call: TRBV5-1; cdr3_nt: TGCGCCAGCAGCCGAACAGGGGCGACTTCTAACTATGGCTACACCTTC; cdr3_aa: CASSRTGATSNYGYTF
d_call: -; j_call: TRBJ1-5; cdr3_length: 16; clone_size: once; v_call: TRBV5-8; cdr3_nt: TGTGCCAGCAGCTTGGCGCGGGGGAGCTTTGGGCAGCCCCAGCATTTT; cdr3_aa: CASSLARGSFGQPQHF
d_call: -; j_call: TRBJ1-6; cdr3_length: 14; clone_size: -; v_call: TRBV9; cdr3_nt: TGTGCCAGCAGCGTAGAATTGAGGGATTCACCCCTCCACTTT; cdr3_aa: CASSVELRDSPLHF
d_call: -; j_call: TRBJ2-7; cdr3_length: 15; clone_size: -; v_call: TRBV28; cdr3_nt: TGTGCCAGCAGTACCCTGACATGGAGCTCCTACGAGCAGTACTTC; cdr3_aa: CASSTLTWSSYEQYF
d_call: -; j_call: TRBJ2-1; cdr3_length: 12; clone_size: -; v_call: TRBV30; cdr3_nt: TGTGCCTGGAGTTCCTATCTCAATGAGCAGTTCTTC; cdr3_aa: CAWSSYLNEQFF
d_call: -; j_call: TRBJ2-1; cdr3_length: 15; clone_size: -; v_call: TRBV30; cdr3_nt: TGTGCCTGGAGTGCCGGGACTTCCTCCTACAATGAGCAGTTCTTC; cdr3_aa: CAWSAGTSSYNEQFF
d_call: TRBD1; j_call: TRBJ2-3; cdr3_length: 14; clone_size: -; v_call: TRBV29-1; cdr3_nt: TGCAGCGCCTGTAGGACAGGGGGCCCAGATACGCAGTATTTT; cdr3_aa: CSACRTGGPDTQYF
d_call: -; j_call: TRBJ2-7; cdr3_length: 14; clone_size: -; v_call: TRBV7-9; cdr3_nt: TGTGCCAGCAGCTTAGGCCCCCTCTGGTACGAGCAGTACTTC; cdr3_aa: CASSLGPLWYEQYF
d_call: -; j_call: TRBJ1-2; cdr3_length: 14; clone_size: -; v_call: TRBV28; cdr3_nt: TGTGCCAGCAGCAACCCCCGGCCCGCAGAGGGCTACACCTTC; cdr3_aa: CASSNPRPAEGYTF
d_call: -; j_call: TRBJ2-1; cdr3_length: 14; clone_size: few; v_call: TRBV19; cdr3_nt: TGTGCCAGTAGTATCGAAACCCCGGCAAATGAGCAGTTCTTC; cdr3_aa: CASSIETPANEQFF
d_call: TRBD1; j_call: TRBJ2-7; cdr3_length: 13; clone_size: -; v_call: TRBV28; cdr3_nt: TGTGCCAGCGAGAGGGGACAGGGGTACGAGCAGTACTTC; cdr3_aa: CASERGQGYEQYF
d_call: -; j_call: TRBJ2-7; cdr3_length: 16; clone_size: -; v_call: TRBV28; cdr3_nt: TGTGCCAGCAGGGGGGCTGGCCGGGGGGCCTCCTACGAGCAGTACTTC; cdr3_aa: CASRGAGRGASYEQYF
d_call: TRBD2; j_call: TRBJ2-2; cdr3_length: 18; clone_size: -; v_call: TRBV7-9; cdr3_nt: TGTGCCACTCCGAGGGGCTTACTTAGCGGGATGAACACCGGGGAGCTGTTTTTT; cdr3_aa: CATPRGLLSGMNTGELFF
d_call: TRBD2; j_call: TRBJ2-1; cdr3_length: 19; clone_size: -; v_call: TRBV19; cdr3_nt: TGTGCCAGTAGTATCGGGGGACTAGCGGGAGGGACGGAAGGGGATGAGCAGTTCTTC; cdr3_aa: CASSIGGLAGGTEGDEQFF
d_call: TRBD1; j_call: TRBJ2-5; cdr3_length: 17; clone_size: -; v_call: TRBV5-1; cdr3_nt: TGCGCCAGCAGCTTGACCCCGGGACAGGTGGGACAAGAGACCCAGTACTTC; cdr3_aa: CASSLTPGQVGQETQYF
d_call: -; j_call: TRBJ2-7; cdr3_length: 13; clone_size: -; v_call: TRBV13; cdr3_nt: TGTGCCAGCAGCTTTTCCGGTACCTACGAGCAGTACTTC; cdr3_aa: CASSFSGTYEQYF
d_call: -; j_call: TRBJ2-1; cdr3_length: 14; clone_size: -; v_call: TRBV19; cdr3_nt: TGTGCCAGTAGTGAAGGAGAATCCTACAATGAGCAGTTCTTC; cdr3_aa: CASSEGESYNEQFF
d_call: TRBD2; j_call: TRBJ2-3; cdr3_length: 16; clone_size: -; v_call: TRBV4-3; cdr3_nt: TGCGCCAGCAGCCAACGAGCGGGAGGGCCGGGGGATACGCAGTATTTT; cdr3_aa: CASSQRAGGPGDTQYF
d_call: -; j_call: TRBJ2-5; cdr3_length: 15; clone_size: once; v_call: TRBV7-2; cdr3_nt: TGTGCCAGCAGCGACAGGACGGTGTACCAAGAGACCCAGTACTTC; cdr3_aa: CASSDRTVYQETQYF
d_call: -; j_call: TRBJ1-1; cdr3_length: 15; clone_size: -; v_call: TRBV7-2; cdr3_nt: TGTGCCAGCAGCCCCTCCTATGGGGGCTACACTGAAGCTTTCTTT; cdr3_aa: CASSPSYGGYTEAFF
d_call: -; j_call: TRBJ2-2; cdr3_length: 15; clone_size: once; v_call: TRBV27; cdr3_nt: TGTGCCAGCAGTTTATACTCGCACGGCACCGGGGAGCTGTTTTTT; cdr3_aa: CASSLYSHGTGELFF
d_call: -; j_call: TRBJ1-4; cdr3_length: 15; clone_size: -; v_call: TRBV6-1; cdr3_nt: TGTGCCAGCAGCCCCCAATTTGGTAGTAATGAAAAACTGTTTTTT; cdr3_aa: CASSPQFGSNEKLFF
d_call: -; j_call: TRBJ2-3; cdr3_length: 14; clone_size: -; v_call: TRBV2; cdr3_nt: TGTGCCAGCGTCGCGGTTACTAGCACAGATACGCAGTATTTT; cdr3_aa: CASVAVTSTDTQYF
d_call: -; j_call: TRBJ2-7; cdr3_length: 14; clone_size: -; v_call: TRBV21-1; cdr3_nt: TGTGCCAGCAGCAAGTACAGGGGAGTCCACGAGCAGTACTTC; cdr3_aa: CASSKYRGVHEQYF
d_call: TRBD2; j_call: TRBJ2-7; cdr3_length: 15; clone_size: -; v_call: TRBV10-1; cdr3_nt: TGCGCCAGCAGTGAGGGACTAGCGGGCCGCAACGAGCAGTACTTC; cdr3_aa: CASSEGLAGRNEQYF